The 32 T cell receptor beta chains given below trace back to one sample, sequenced in a study of blood T cell repertoires in COVID-19. Sequencing was performed with immunoSEQ multiplex PCR; in TCRdb, only in-frame clones are kept and a portion is missing. The repertoire includes 80,000 to 95,000 clones, about 76% of them detected once, and roughly 40% sits in the top ten. The sequencing input was peripheral blood. These TCRs come from a man of 80 years or more with acute or convalescent COVID-19.

J is TRBJ2-1 and V is TRBV5-4; D gene ambiguous. CDR1 and CDR2 from the germline V gene are SGHNT and YYREEE (reference sequence). Trimming shortened V by 4 bases and J by 4 bases, and 6 bases separated the two germline ends. This CDR3 spans 12 amino acids. CDR3 sequence: CASSPEYNEQFF. As DNA, the CDR3 is TGTGCCAGCAGCCCGGAGTACAATGAGCAGTTCTTC.

The chain carries TRBV28 and TRBJ1-1; no clear D. Between the trimmed V and J ends, which lost 7 bases and 1 base, there was a span of 7 bases. The length of the CDR3 is 12 residues. Germline CDR1 and CDR2: MDHEN and SYDVKM. The CDR3 sequence is CASITGNTEAFF. CDR3 bases: TGTGCCAGCATCACTGGGAACACTGAAGCTTTCTTT. The entire variable domain, with the rest obtained from reference TRBV28 and TRBJ1-1, is as follows: DVKVTQSSRYLVKRTGEKVFLECVQDMDHENMFWYRQDPGLGLRLIYFSYDVKMKEKGDIPEGYSVSREKKERFSLILESASTNQTSMYLCASITGNTEAFFGQGTRLTVV.

This chain uses TRBV5-5 with TRBJ2-5, with D maybe TRBD2 (6 bases). The CDR3 is made up of 14 amino acids. Germline-derived CDR1 and CDR2 are SGHKS and YYEKEE (reference sequence). The ends were cut back, 1 base at V and 5 bases at J, with 12 bases in the middle. CDR3 coding DNA: TGTGCCAGCAGCTTGTCGGGGGATGGGGAGACCCAGTACTTC. The encoded protein is CASSLSGDGETQYF.

The chain uses TRBV5-1 and TRBJ2-7, with 15 bases identical to TRBD2. The germline CDR1 and CDR2 sequences are SGHRS and YFSETQ. V lost 3 bases to trimming and J lost 0 bases; unmatched junction nucleotides: 4. The CDR3 runs to 17 residues. CDR3 coding DNA: TGCGCCAGCAGCTCGGGACTAGCGGGAGGTTTCTCCTACGAGCAGTACTTC. It specifies CASSSGLAGGFSYEQYF.

The chain uses TRBV27 and TRBJ1-2; 11 nucleotides line up with TRBD1. The germline V gene encodes CDR1 MNHEY and CDR2 SMNVEV (reference sequence). Trimming at V came to 6 bases and at J to 4 bases, leaving 7 bases not matched to a gene. The CDR3 loop spans 15 amino acids. The CDR3 is CASRRTGGASYGYTF. For the CDR3, the DNA is TGTGCCAGCAGGAGGACAGGGGGCGCGAGCTATGGCTACACCTTC.

This chain connects TRBV18 to TRBJ2-7, with 8 bases aligning to TRBD1. The length of the CDR3 is 15 residues. The V gene's germline CDR1 is KGHSH and CDR2 LQKENI. Trimming removed 0 bases from V and 4 bases from J; junction bases left unmatched: 5. CDR3 coding DNA: TGTGCCAGCTCACCACCGACAGGGGAACGGTACGAGCAGTACTTC. This codes for CASSPPTGERYEQYF.

V and J are TRBV12-3 or TRBV12-4 and TRBJ1-2; D is uncertain. The V and J ends lost 10 bases and 7 bases respectively, with 13 bases between them. This CDR3 spans 11 amino acids. CDR3 region: CATPAVLGYTF. CDR3 sequence (DNA): TGTGCCACCCCGGCGGTGCTTGGCTACACCTTC.

This clone was recorded many times. The chain uses TRBV7-8 and TRBJ1-5; 9 bases align to TRBD1. CDR3 size: 17 residues. Germline trimming cut 2 bases from V and 5 bases from J; bases unmatched to any gene: 10. Germline lookup yields CDR1 SGHVS and CDR2 FQNEAQ. The CDR3 coding sequence is TGTGCCAGCAGCTTATCCGGGACAGGGACGAGGCATCAGCCCCAGCATTTT. Translated, it gives CASSLSGTGTRHQPQHF.

The V gene is TRBV5-1, the J gene TRBJ1-6; possible D gene TRBD1, 6 bases. This CDR3 comprises 15 residues. V was pared by 4 bases and J by 7 bases, with 15 bases between. Germline V gene data show CDR1 as SGHRS and CDR2 as YFSETQ. The CDR3 DNA reads as TGCGCCAGCAGCCCAGTGGACAGCCGAAATTCACCCCTCCACTTT. As protein: CASSPVDSRNSPLHF.

This sequence joins TRBV3-1 (or the pseudogene TRBV3-2) and TRBJ2-5; no clear D. Trimming removed 4 bases from V and 3 bases from J, with 12 bases in between. The CDR3 loop spans 14 amino acids. Germline CDR1 and CDR2: LGHDT and YNNKEL (reference sequence). The CDR3 is CASSPTAVKETQYF. In DNA form, the CDR3 reads TGTGCCAGCAGCCCGACGGCGGTAAAAGAGACCCAGTACTTC.

The J gene is TRBJ2-1, the V gene TRBV5-1; 10 nucleotides match TRBD2. Trimming cost V 2 bases and J 9 bases; bases outside gene matches: 5. Germline V CDR1 and CDR2: SGHRS, YFSETQ. The CDR3 loop spans 14 amino acids. The chain's CDR3 is CASSLSGRVIEQFF. The CDR3 coding sequence is TGCGCCAGCAGCTTAAGCGGGAGGGTTATTGAGCAGTTCTTC.

This sequence joins TRBV2 and TRBJ1-5; tentatively, D is TRBD1 (5 bases). The CDR3 contains 15 residues. Trimming stripped 1 base from V and 7 bases from J, with 14 bases between. In germline, CDR1 is SNHLY, CDR2 FYNNEI. The CDR3, as DNA: TGTGCCAGCAGTGAAGGGGCTGCAGGGCGGCAGCCCCAGCATTTT. This encodes CASSEGAAGRQPQHF.

On this clone itself: A much larger clone sits a single nucleotide away, making a read error possible. Other DNA sequences in the sample encode the same CDR3. This chain connects TRBV28 to TRBJ2-2; 9 positions match TRBD2. V gave up 8 bases and J gave up 8 bases; unmatched junction bases: 9. The CDR3 contains 14 residues. Germline loops: CDR1 MDHEN, CDR2 SYDVKM. CDR3: CASGQGLAGGELFF. CDR3 bases: TGTGCCAGCGGTCAGGGACTAGCAGGAGGGGAGCTGTTTTTT.

The V and J genes are TRBV3-1 (or the pseudogene TRBV3-2) and TRBJ2-7, with D perhaps TRBD1 (6 bases). Trimming shortened V by 5 bases and J by 5 bases, and 10 bases separated the two germline ends. Germline V CDR1 and CDR2: LGHDT, YNNKEL (reference sequence). The CDR3 consists of 12 residues. CDR3: CASSSPGDEQYF. The CDR3 DNA reads TGTGCCAGCAGCTCCCCAGGGGACGAGCAGTACTTC.

This chain uses TRBV9 with TRBJ2-3, with 13 bases matching TRBD2. The J segment lost 5 bases and the V segment lost 7 bases, leaving 4 bases of the junction unmatched. Germline V CDR1 and CDR2: SGDLS, YYNGEE. The CDR3 totals 14 residues. CDR3 amino acids: CASGLAGAGDTQYF. The CDR3 region has the DNA TGTGCCAGCGGACTAGCGGGAGCGGGAGATACGCAGTATTTT. The full variable domain, its missing parts supplied by reference TRBV9 and TRBJ2-3, is DSGVTQTPKHLITATGQRVTLRCSPRSGDLSVYWYQQSLDQGLQFLIQYYNGEERAKGNILERFSAQQFPDLHSELNLSSLELGDSALYFCASGLAGAGDTQYFGPGTRLTVL.

The chain recombines TRBV10-3 with TRBJ2-1, with 8 bases matching TRBD1. Per germline, CDR1 ENHRY and CDR2 SYGVKD. J lost 5 bases, V lost 2 bases, and 17 bases had no gene match. This CDR3 is 19 amino acids long. The CDR3 nucleotides are TGTGCCATCAGTGAGGGGTTACGGACAGGGATTAGGAGGAACAATGAGCAGTTCTTC. Translation: CAISEGLRTGIRRNNEQFF.

The CDR3 region has the DNA TGTGCCAGTAAACAGGGAAACACTGAAGCTTTCTTT. Encoded protein: CASKQGNTEAFF. This chain joins TRBV19 and TRBJ1-1; D possibly corresponds to TRBD1 (6 bases). With 7 bases removed from V and 2 bases from J, the gap between germline ends came to 8 bases. The germline gives CDR1 LNHDA, CDR2 SQIVND (reference sequence). This CDR3 is built from 12 residues.

This CDR3 reads CASSGRTGGYNEQFF. In DNA, the CDR3 is TGTGCCAGCAGTGGAAGGACAGGGGGCTACAATGAGCAGTTCTTC. The chain couples TRBV11-3 to TRBJ2-1, with TRBD1 matching over 10 bases. With 6 bases clipped from V and 3 bases from J, the junction kept 5 bases outside the gene matches. The CDR3 sequence is 15 residues long. CDR1 is SGHNT and CDR2 is YENEEA in the germline V gene. Looking up the rest from reference TRBV11-3 and TRBJ2-1 gives the full variable domain: EAGVVQSPRYKIIEKKQPVAFWCNPISGHNTLYWYLQNLGQGPELLIRYENEEAVDDSQLPKDRFSAERLKGVDSTLKIQPAELGDSAVYLCASSGRTGGYNEQFFGPGTRLTVL.

J is TRBJ2-2 and V is TRBV5-1, with 14 bases that match TRBD2. V lost 6 bases, J lost 8 bases, and 9 bases stayed unmatched. The CDR3 spans 16 residues. CDR1 SGHRS and CDR2 YFSETQ come from the germline V gene. CDR3 in amino acids: CASTGTSGGLDGELFF. CDR3 sequence (DNA): TGCGCCAGCACCGGGACTAGCGGGGGCCTCGATGGGGAGCTGTTTTTT. Full variable domain (outside the CDR3, taken from reference TRBV5-1 and TRBJ2-2): KAGVTQTPRYLIKTRGQQVTLSCSPISGHRSVSWYQQTPGQGLQFLFEYFSETQRNKGNFPGRFSGRQFSNSRSEMNVSTLELGDSALYLCASTGTSGGLDGELFFGEGSRLTVL.

The V and J genes are TRBV19 and TRBJ1-6; 10 positions agree with TRBD1. V dropped 5 bases and J dropped 10; count of bases not matched to a gene: 8. The germline V gene encodes CDR1 LNHDA and CDR2 SQIVND (reference sequence). CDR3 length equals 15 residues. CDR3 residues: CASSDDRGRRSPLHF. DNA of the CDR3: TGTGCCAGTAGTGATGACAGGGGGCGTAGGTCACCCCTCCACTTT.

The chain joins TRBV5-1 to TRBJ2-2; the D is unclear. Per germline, CDR1 SGHRS and CDR2 YFSETQ. The CDR3 runs 15 residues. Between the trimmed V and J ends, which lost 0 bases and 3 bases, there was a span of 9 bases. CDR3 sequence: CASSLGLPDTGELFF. The CDR3 DNA reads TGCGCCAGCAGCTTGGGTCTCCCAGACACCGGGGAGCTGTTTTTT.

V usage is TRBV6-5 and J usage is TRBJ1-1, with a weak D call TRBD1 (6 bases). The CDR3 is 12 amino acids. Trimming took 6 bases from V and 7 from J, leaving 12 bases between them. Germline loops: CDR1 MNHEY, CDR2 SVGAGI. DNA for the CDR3: TGTGCCAGCAGCCTACTCAGGGGTGAAGCTTTCTTT. Residues: CASSLLRGEAFF.

This sequence joins TRBV4-2 and TRBJ2-7; 7 bases agree with TRBD1. Trimming cost V 4 bases and J 2 bases; bases outside gene matches: 17. Germline values: CDR1 LGHNA, CDR2 YNFKEQ. The CDR3 runs to 18 residues. Here the CDR3 DNA reads TGTGCCAGCAGCCGTCGACAGGGAGAGAAGGGTGTTCCCTACGAGCAGTACTTC. As protein: CASSRRQGEKGVPYEQYF.

This chain uses TRBV9 with TRBJ2-7; D is unresolved. The V gene's germline CDR1 is SGDLS and CDR2 YYNGEE. Deletions cut 0 bases from V and 2 bases from J, with 9 bases between. The CDR3 is made up of 14 amino acids. CDR3 DNA sequence: TGTGCCAGCAGCGTAGACCCAGCGACCTACGAGCAGTACTTC. It yields the protein CASSVDPATYEQYF.

The chain is built from TRBV6-4 and TRBJ1-1, with D uncertain. This CDR3 has 13 residues. Per germline, CDR1 MRHNA and CDR2 SNTAGT. V was trimmed by 6 bases and J by 1 base, leaving 9 bases between them. Here the CDR3 DNA reads TGTGCCAGCAGAAGACACGCGAACACTGAAGCTTTCTTT. This sequence encodes CASRRHANTEAFF.

The CDR3 DNA sequence: TGTGCCAACTTAAAAAGGGGCTATATTGATACGCAGTATTTT. As protein: CANLKRGYIDTQYF. This sequence joins TRBV21-1 and TRBJ2-3; the table gives TRBD1 as D, unverified against the DNA. TRBV21-1 is a recognized pseudogene. The CDR3 spans 14 residues.

V gene TRBV27 combines with J gene TRBJ2-7; TRBD1 is a possible D gene (7 bases). CDR3 length: 15 residues. V lost 2 bases, J lost 4 bases, and 15 bases lay in between. The V gene's germline CDR1 is MNHEY and CDR2 SMNVEV (reference sequence). CDR3 loop: CASSLGGTEFYEQYF. CDR3 nucleotides: TGTGCCAGCAGTTTAGGCGGGACAGAGTTTTACGAGCAGTACTTC.

The chain joins TRBV19 to TRBJ1-4; D ambiguous. V was clipped by 1 base and J by 4 bases, with 7 bases between them. The CDR3 loop spans 14 amino acids. Germline V gene data show CDR1 as LNHDA and CDR2 as SQIVND (reference sequence). CDR3 sequence reads: CASSIVGVNEKLFF. The CDR3 DNA is TGTGCCAGTAGTATAGTCGGGGTTAATGAAAAACTGTTTTTT.

The chain links TRBV6-1 to TRBJ2-1; 10 nucleotides line up with TRBD2. In germline, CDR1 is MNHNS, CDR2 SASEGT. J lost 9 bases, V lost 3 bases, and 8 bases had no gene match. This CDR3 is built from 15 residues. Here the CDR3 reads CASSDLSGRFGEQFF. The CDR3 DNA reads TGTGCCAGCAGTGACCTTAGCGGGAGGTTCGGTGAGCAGTTCTTC.

This clone was detected only once. V usage is TRBV28 and J usage is TRBJ1-2, with 9 positions matching TRBD1. The length of the CDR3 is 15 residues. Per germline, CDR1 MDHEN and CDR2 SYDVKM. V lost 4 bases, J lost 0 bases, and 3 bases stayed unmatched. The chain's CDR3 is CASSSTGGANYGYTF. The CDR3 DNA is TGTGCCAGCAGTTCGACAGGGGGAGCTAACTATGGCTACACCTTC.

The V call is TRBV6-1, the J call TRBJ1-5, with TRBD1 matching over 9 bases. This CDR3 is built from 17 residues. Germline CDR1 MNHNS, CDR2 SASEGT. V gave up 3 bases and J gave up 0 bases; unmatched junction bases: 6. CDR3 amino acids: CASSERTGGYSNQPQHF. The DNA of the CDR3 is TGTGCCAGCAGTGAGAGAACAGGGGGCTATAGCAATCAGCCCCAGCATTTT.

This chain connects TRBV28 to TRBJ1-1; no reliable D call. This CDR3 contains 12 residues. Trimming stripped 6 bases from V and 4 bases from J, with 9 bases between. Germline CDR1 MDHEN, CDR2 SYDVKM. The CDR3 here is CASRGAGTEAFF. The CDR3 DNA reads as TGTGCCAGCAGGGGCGCGGGCACTGAAGCTTTCTTT.